This TCR beta chain was found in a study of blood T cell repertoires in COVID-19. Across the study: Samples came from the United States, Italy and Spain, spanning acute and convalescent COVID-19. The analysed material was cDNA or gDNA that came from T cells, B-cell-depleted T cells, or PBMCs.

Per germline, CDR1 SQVTM and CDR2 ANQGSEA. This CDR3 is built from 13 residues. The J segment lost 5 bases and the V segment lost 6 bases, leaving 8 bases of the junction unmatched. This clone has a single count. Original processing methods: Using reference gene primer amplification, nucleated cell counts were estimated. Some clones are missing from TCRdb's copy, which holds only in-frame ones; the method was immunoSEQ multiplex PCR. The V and J calls and clone size come from that table; D and trimming were worked out from the DNA. The sample includes under 95,000 clones, roughly four fifths of them seen just once.

Sequenced sample: peripheral blood. The chain links TRBV29-1 to TRBJ2-7; 9 bases are shared with TRBD1. The sequence derives from a woman of 80 years or more with acute or convalescent COVID-19. The CDR3 spells CSVGEGQGDEQYF. The CDR3 bases are TGCAGCGTAGGGGAGGGACAGGGCGACGAGCAGTACTTC.